A selection of T cell receptor beta chains follows, all from one sample in a study of siplizumab effects on memory and regulatory T cells. The assay was immunoSEQ multiplex PCR, and TCRdb's table has in-frame clones only and misses some. Among 110,000 or so clones listed, about 90% were seen once. Sequencing was carried out using Tregs sorted from blood. All receptors come from a human donor in good health. Both conserved end residues are part of each CDR3. Some rows have no size entry. The others give once, few or many, or a class for an expanded clone.

CDR3 length: 13
J gene: TRBJ2-7
clone size: NA
V gene: TRBV6-5
CDR3 protein: CASRSPRTHEQYF

CDR3 length: 13
J gene: TRBJ1-1
clone size: NA
V gene: TRBV5-1
CDR3 protein: CASSLAQNTEAFF

CDR3 length: 14
J gene: TRBJ2-7
clone size: NA
V gene: TRBV5-4
CDR3 protein: CASSTGPTSYEQYF

CDR3 length: 14
J gene: TRBJ1-1
clone size: NA
V gene: TRBV6-5
CDR3 protein: CASSYSVMNTEAFF

CDR3 length: 14
J gene: TRBJ1-1
clone size: NA
V gene: TRBV2
CDR3 protein: CASMRTGVNTEAFF

CDR3 length: 12
J gene: TRBJ1-1
clone size: NA
V gene: TRBV5-4
CDR3 protein: CATAGGDTEAFF

CDR3 length: 16
J gene: TRBJ2-5
clone size: once
V gene: TRBV7-8
CDR3 protein: CASSLVQQVYQETQYF

CDR3 length: 14
J gene: TRBJ2-7
clone size: NA
V gene: TRBV27
CDR3 protein: CASSPLDRPYEQYF

CDR3 length: 12
J gene: TRBJ1-1
clone size: NA
V gene: TRBV19
CDR3 protein: CASSPGGTGAFF

CDR3 length: 13
J gene: TRBJ1-5
clone size: NA
V gene: TRBV5-5
CDR3 protein: CASSPDNYQPQHF

CDR3 length: 13
J gene: TRBJ1-4
clone size: NA
V gene: TRBV9
CDR3 protein: CASGQGRNEKLFF

CDR3 length: 15
J gene: TRBJ2-1
clone size: NA
V gene: TRBV7-2
CDR3 protein: CASSLGLRSHNEQFF

CDR3 length: 14
J gene: TRBJ1-2
clone size: NA
V gene: TRBV6-5
CDR3 protein: CASSYQGPNYGYTF

CDR3 length: 13
J gene: TRBJ2-5
clone size: NA
V gene: TRBV2
CDR3 protein: CASSASLWETQYF

CDR3 length: 13
J gene: TRBJ2-1
clone size: NA
V gene: TRBV6-5
CDR3 protein: CASSYSGGGEQFF

CDR3 length: 12
J gene: TRBJ2-5
clone size: NA
V gene: TRBV29-1
CDR3 protein: CSVDPGVETQYF

CDR3 length: 15
J gene: TRBJ1-6
clone size: NA
V gene: TRBV10-3
CDR3 protein: CATGWDRGLNSPLHF

CDR3 length: 14
J gene: TRBJ1-2
clone size: NA
V gene: TRBV6-1
CDR3 protein: CASTERGGRYGYTF

CDR3 length: 15
J gene: TRBJ2-1
clone size: NA
V gene: TRBV5-1
CDR3 protein: CASSLAGGVGNEQFF

CDR3 length: 15
J gene: TRBJ2-3
clone size: NA
V gene: TRBV10-3
CDR3 protein: CAISNGPTNTDTQYF

CDR3 length: 11
J gene: TRBJ1-1
clone size: NA
V gene: TRBV20-1
CDR3 protein: CSASIDTEAFF

CDR3 length: 13
J gene: TRBJ1-1
clone size: NA
V gene: TRBV7-9
CDR3 protein: CASSKTGDTEAFF

CDR3 length: 16
J gene: TRBJ2-2
clone size: NA
V gene: TRBV6-4
CDR3 protein: CASSDFTGGNTGELFF

CDR3 length: 14
J gene: TRBJ2-6
clone size: once
V gene: TRBV5-6
CDR3 protein: CASSDFSGANVLTF

CDR3 length: 15
J gene: TRBJ2-1
clone size: NA
V gene: TRBV11-3
CDR3 protein: CASSRDRATYNEQFF

CDR3 length: 13
J gene: TRBJ1-5
clone size: NA
V gene: TRBV7-9
CDR3 protein: CASSLRGDQPQHF

CDR3 length: 15
J gene: TRBJ1-6
clone size: NA
V gene: TRBV6-6
CDR3 protein: CASSPDRVWNSPLHF

CDR3 length: 15
J gene: TRBJ2-7
clone size: NA
V gene: TRBV5-1
CDR3 protein: CASSLESGRWYEQYF

CDR3 length: 13
J gene: TRBJ1-2
clone size: once
V gene: TRBV2
CDR3 protein: CASRTRGGRAYTF

CDR3 length: 16
J gene: TRBJ2-5
clone size: NA
V gene: TRBV19
CDR3 protein: CASSTSGGAGKETQYF

CDR3 length: 17
J gene: TRBJ2-3
clone size: NA
V gene: TRBV5-1
CDR3 protein: CASSLVGLAGGTDTQYF

CDR3 length: 14
J gene: TRBJ2-7
clone size: NA
V gene: TRBV19
CDR3 protein: CASSMTGLSYEQYF

CDR3 length: 20
J gene: TRBJ2-2
clone size: NA
V gene: TRBV7-2
CDR3 protein: CASSLAPPFSGAHYTGELFF

CDR3 length: 16
J gene: TRBJ2-1
clone size: NA
V gene: TRBV13
CDR3 protein: CASSLKVRDRNNEQFF

CDR3 length: 16
J gene: TRBJ2-3
clone size: NA
V gene: TRBV10-3
CDR3 protein: CAISRVGEVETDTQYF

CDR3 length: 14
J gene: TRBJ1-3
clone size: NA
V gene: TRBV15
CDR3 protein: CATKDGGTGNTIYF

CDR3 length: 14
J gene: TRBJ1-5
clone size: once
V gene: TRBV2
CDR3 protein: CASNYGRSNQPQHF

CDR3 length: 13
J gene: TRBJ2-1
clone size: NA
V gene: TRBV18
CDR3 protein: CASSPGFSREQFF

CDR3 length: 13
J gene: TRBJ2-7
clone size: NA
V gene: TRBV5-1
CDR3 protein: CASSLVQSYEQYF

CDR3 length: 13
J gene: TRBJ2-1
clone size: NA
V gene: TRBV5-4
CDR3 protein: CASSRDGRAEQFF

CDR3 length: 16
J gene: TRBJ2-7
clone size: NA
V gene: TRBV7-9
CDR3 protein: CASSLNLVGYSYEQYF

CDR3 length: 12
J gene: TRBJ2-6
clone size: NA
V gene: TRBV6-5
CDR3 protein: CASSRQTNVLTF

CDR3 length: 12
J gene: TRBJ2-3
clone size: NA
V gene: TRBV6-1
CDR3 protein: CASSLREDTQYF

CDR3 length: 13
J gene: TRBJ2-7
clone size: NA
V gene: TRBV19
CDR3 protein: CASSIGRGYEQYF

CDR3 length: 15
J gene: TRBJ1-6
clone size: NA
V gene: TRBV4-1
CDR3 protein: CASSQAYRANSPLHF

CDR3 length: 15
J gene: TRBJ1-5
clone size: NA
V gene: TRBV18
CDR3 protein: CASSPRGGKDQPQHF

CDR3 length: 14
J gene: TRBJ2-7
clone size: once
V gene: TRBV5-5
CDR3 protein: CASSSGTGAYEQYF